This T cell receptor beta chain was documented in a study of shared clonotypes between healthy human individuals. Background on the study: A donor's plate count was three for CD4 naive and three for CD4 memory; CD8 naive had two and CD8 memory one.

TCRdb's copy holds only in-frame clones and misses some; the assay was immunoSEQ multiplex PCR. Of about 120,000 clones listed, roughly 70% are singletons. The CDR3 is 12 residues long. Germline lookup yields CDR1 SEHNR and CDR2 FQNEAQ (reference sequence). V lost 8 bases and J 4 bases, leaving 8 bases between the germline ends. Study-wide results and caveats: Roughly 5% of naive CD4 clonotypes were common to a handful of donors.

This clone was seen a handful of times. The antigen is undetermined. The chain recombines TRBV7-9 with TRBJ1-4; D unclear. The TCR originated in a woman aged 30 to 39 in good health. Sequencing was done on a sample of memory CD8+ T cells sorted from blood. Noted subset: CD45RO+ cells pooled with CCR7-negative TemRA cells. The CDR3 DNA reads TGTGCCAGCGGAACAGTTAATGAAAAACTGTTTTTT. Protein product: CASGTVNEKLFF.